Listed below are T cell receptor beta chains from one sample, sequenced in a study of monozygotic twins with inflammatory bowel disease. From its re-call of the 5' RACE reads, TCRdb lists each CDR3 protein once, without DNA. The repertoire table contains approximately 340,000 distinct CDR3 sequences. The sequencing input was blood. All receptors derive from a human donor with ulcerative colitis or Crohn's disease, or a healthy co-twin of an affected twin (not recorded which). CDR3s include the opening cysteine and the closing phenylalanine or tryptophan.

J,V,CDR3
TRBJ1-4,TRBV6-5,CASSYRLTGEKLFF
TRBJ2-3,TRBV9,CASKRGGGDTQYF
TRBJ1-2,TRBV6-4,CASSDTQGARGYTF
TRBJ1-6,TRBV5-1,CASSSEQGQGPLHF
TRBJ1-2,TRBV5-1,CASSFAPGDNYGYTF
TRBJ2-5,TRBV5-1,CASSSDSRSAQYF
TRBJ1-5,TRBV15,CATSKWNQPQHF
TRBJ2-5,TRBV5-1,CASSSLKGGYGETQYF
TRBJ2-3,TRBV5-1,CASSVGLAAYTDTQYF
TRBJ1-2,TRBV10-2,CASSESRVYGDGYTF
TRBJ2-5,TRBV5-6,CASSLRSGTLVETQYF
TRBJ2-3,TRBV7-3,CASTLSAGTSTDTQYF
TRBJ2-1,TRBV2,CASRRGTSGYNEQFF
TRBJ2-3,TRBV7-2,CASSLSLGHDTQYF
TRBJ2-1,TRBV20-1,CSARGLPGLAGGSYNEQFF
TRBJ1-1,TRBV12-3/TRBV12-4,CASNLQGVGTEAFF
TRBJ1-5,TRBV5-1,CASSLGDRVGHQPQHF
TRBJ1-5,TRBV6-1,CASSGAWGQPQHF
TRBJ2-1,TRBV7-2,CASSIWTDYNEQFF
TRBJ2-3,TRBV6-5,CASSYHRQGAYADTQYF
TRBJ2-1,TRBV29-1,CSVGGTYTRYNEQFF
TRBJ2-5,TRBV20-1,CSARPLAGAQETQYF